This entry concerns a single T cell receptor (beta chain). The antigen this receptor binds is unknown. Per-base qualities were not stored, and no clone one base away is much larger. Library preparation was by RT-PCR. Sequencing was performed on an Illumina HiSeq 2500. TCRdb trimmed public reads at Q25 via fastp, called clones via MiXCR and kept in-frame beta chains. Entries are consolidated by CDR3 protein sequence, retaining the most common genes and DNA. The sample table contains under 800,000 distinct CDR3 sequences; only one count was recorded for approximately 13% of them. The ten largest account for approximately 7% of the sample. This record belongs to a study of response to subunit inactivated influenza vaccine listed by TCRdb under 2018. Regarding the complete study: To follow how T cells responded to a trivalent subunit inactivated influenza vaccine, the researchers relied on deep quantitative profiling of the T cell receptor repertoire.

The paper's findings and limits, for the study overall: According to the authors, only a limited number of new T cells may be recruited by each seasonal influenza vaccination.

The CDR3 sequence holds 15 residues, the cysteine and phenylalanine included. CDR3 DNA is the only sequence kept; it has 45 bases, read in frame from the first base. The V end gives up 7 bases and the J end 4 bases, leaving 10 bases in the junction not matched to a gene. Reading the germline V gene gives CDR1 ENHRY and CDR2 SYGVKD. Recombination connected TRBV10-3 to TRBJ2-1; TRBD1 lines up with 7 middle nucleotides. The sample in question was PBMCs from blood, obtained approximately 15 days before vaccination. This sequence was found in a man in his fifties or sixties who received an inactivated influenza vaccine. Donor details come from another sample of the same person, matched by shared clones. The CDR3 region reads CAITGPGQPYNEQFF. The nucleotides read TGTGCCATCACTGGGCCGGGACAGCCTTACAATGAGCAGTTCTTC.